This T cell receptor (beta chain) was captured by sequencing in a study of shared clonotypes between healthy human individuals. Notes on the study in general: Among donors, clonotype sharing was expected to be affected by sequencing depth.

Genomic DNA of every subset was divided equally among multiple immunoSEQ plates. The data were produced by immunoSEQ multiplex PCR, yet TCRdb's version contains in-frame clones alone and is incomplete. The profile shows some 1,100,000 clones, about four fifths of them singletons. Note on this clone: As yet, its antigen is unknown.

The V gene's germline CDR1 is MDHEN and CDR2 SYDVKM. The CDR3 is made up of 17 amino acids. With V trimmed by 6 bases and J by 1 base, 12 bases remained unmatched. The clonotype originates from a man aged 18 to 29 in good health. Some clones in this sample may be carry-over from other donors' samples. The chain combines TRBV28 with TRBJ1-5; 7 bases line up with TRBD1. The sample comprised memory CD4+ T cells from PBMCs. Subset in this sample: CD45RA-negative fraction. CDR3 amino acids: CASSPAGGGRSNQPQHF. The CDR3 DNA follows: TGTGCCAGCAGCCCCGCTGGAGGGGGCAGGAGCAATCAGCCCCAGCATTTT.